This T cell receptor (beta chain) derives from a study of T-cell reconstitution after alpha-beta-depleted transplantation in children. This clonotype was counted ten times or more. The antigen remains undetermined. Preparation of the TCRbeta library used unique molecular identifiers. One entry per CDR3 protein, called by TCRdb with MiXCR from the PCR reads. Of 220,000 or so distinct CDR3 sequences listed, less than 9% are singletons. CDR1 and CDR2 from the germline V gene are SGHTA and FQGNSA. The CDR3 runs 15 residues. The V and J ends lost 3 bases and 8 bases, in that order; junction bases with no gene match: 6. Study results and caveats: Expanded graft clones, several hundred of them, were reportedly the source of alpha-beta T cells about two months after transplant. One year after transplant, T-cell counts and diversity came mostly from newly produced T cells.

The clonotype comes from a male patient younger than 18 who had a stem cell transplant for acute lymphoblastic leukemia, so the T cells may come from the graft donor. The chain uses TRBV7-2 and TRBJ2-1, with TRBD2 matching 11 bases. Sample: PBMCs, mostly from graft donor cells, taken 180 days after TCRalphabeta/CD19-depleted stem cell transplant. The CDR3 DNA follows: TGTGCCAGCAGCTTTAGCGGGGGGGCGGTCCATGAGCAGTTCTTC. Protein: CASSFSGGAVHEQFF.